A selection of T cell receptor beta chains follows, all from one sample in a study of regulatory T cells in long-lasting Graves disease. MiXCR was run by TCRdb on the multiplex PCR reads, yielding one entry per CDR3 protein. Among about 470,000 distinct CDR3 sequences listed, roughly 21% were seen once. Sequenced here: peripheral blood mononuclear cells (PBMCs), sampled when the disease was refractory, from a patient treated with antithyroid drugs. These receptors came from a female donor with Graves disease. CDR3s include the opening cysteine and the closing phenylalanine or tryptophan. D genes are given only for firm matches. Part of the rows lack a size; the others show once, few, many or a class for expanded clones.

CDR3: CASSLADIQYF; DNA: TGTGCCAGCAGCTTAGCGGACATTCAGTACTTC; D: -; V: TRBV7-9; size: few; J: TRBJ2-4
CDR3: CASSLVQGCEQYF; DNA: TGTGCCAGCAGCTTGGTTCAGGGCTGCGAGCAGTACTTC; D: -; V: TRBV5-4; size: -; J: TRBJ2-7
CDR3: CASSGLAETQYF; DNA: TGTGCCAGCAGCGGACTAGCAGAGACCCAGTACTTC; D: TRBD2; V: TRBV7-2; size: -; J: TRBJ2-5
CDR3: CASRHDRDRREKLFF; DNA: TGCGCCAGCAGACATGACAGGGACCGTCGTGAAAAACTGTTTTTT; D: TRBD1; V: TRBV5-1; size: -; J: TRBJ1-4
CDR3: CAISERSGTNEKLFF; DNA: TGTGCCATCAGTGAGAGGTCAGGGACTAATGAAAAACTGTTTTTT; D: -; V: TRBV10-3; size: few; J: TRBJ1-4
CDR3: CASSRVYNSPLHF; DNA: TGCGCCAGCAGTAGGGTTTATAATTCACCCCTCCACTTT; D: -; V: TRBV4-1; size: -; J: TRBJ1-6
CDR3: CASSWGHSLYGYTF; DNA: TGTGCCAGCAGTTGGGGGCACTCACTTTATGGCTACACCTTC; D: -; V: TRBV14; size: many; J: TRBJ1-2
CDR3: CATSEGFYGYTF; DNA: TGTGCCACCAGTGAGGGATTCTATGGCTACACCTTC; D: -; V: TRBV24-1; size: -; J: TRBJ1-2
CDR3: CASSPYDRARAGELFF; DNA: TGTGCCAGCAGTCCCTATGACAGGGCCCGGGCCGGGGAGCTGTTTTTT; D: TRBD1; V: TRBV6-1; size: many; J: TRBJ2-2
CDR3: CASSPDRLEQYF; DNA: TGTGCCAGCAGCCCGGACAGACTAGAGCAGTACTTC; D: -; V: TRBV11-2; size: many; J: TRBJ2-7
CDR3: CSVGASAGEDEQYF; DNA: TGCAGCGTTGGGGCCTCAGCCGGGGAGGACGAGCAGTACTTC; D: -; V: TRBV29-1; size: -; J: TRBJ2-7
CDR3: CSVGANTEAFF; DNA: TGCAGCGTGGGCGCGAACACTGAAGCTTTCTTT; D: -; V: TRBV29-1; size: -; J: TRBJ1-1
CDR3: CASTLYASGRSETQYF; DNA: TGTGCCAGCACCTTATACGCTAGCGGGAGGTCAGAGACCCAGTACTTC; D: TRBD2; V: TRBV27; size: many; J: TRBJ2-5
CDR3: CASSLGARSGMGRYEQYF; DNA: TGTGCCAGCAGCTTAGGGGCGAGGAGCGGGATGGGGAGGTACGAGCAGTACTTC; D: TRBD2; V: TRBV11-2; size: -; J: TRBJ2-7
CDR3: CASSPVEVQGTYEQCF; DNA: TGTGCCAGCAGCCCCGTGGAGGTACAGGGGACCTACGAGCAGTGCTTC; D: TRBD1; V: TRBV12-3/TRBV12-4; size: few; J: TRBJ2-7
CDR3: CASSQPGTRGEQYF; DNA: TGCGCCAGCAGCCAACCCGGGACGAGGGGCGAGCAGTACTTC; D: -; V: TRBV4-1; size: -; J: TRBJ2-7